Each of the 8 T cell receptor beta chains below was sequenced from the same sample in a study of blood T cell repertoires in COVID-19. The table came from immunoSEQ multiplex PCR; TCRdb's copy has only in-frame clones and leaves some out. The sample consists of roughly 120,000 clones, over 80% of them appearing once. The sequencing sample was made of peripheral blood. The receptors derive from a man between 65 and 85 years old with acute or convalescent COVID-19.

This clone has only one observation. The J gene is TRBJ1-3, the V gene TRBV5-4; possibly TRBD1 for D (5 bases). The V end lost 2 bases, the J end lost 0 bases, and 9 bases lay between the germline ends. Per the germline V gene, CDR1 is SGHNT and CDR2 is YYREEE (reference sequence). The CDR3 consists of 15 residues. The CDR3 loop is CASSLRGTSGNTIYF. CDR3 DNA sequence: TGTGCCAGCAGCTTAAGGGGAACCTCTGGAAACACCATATATTTT.

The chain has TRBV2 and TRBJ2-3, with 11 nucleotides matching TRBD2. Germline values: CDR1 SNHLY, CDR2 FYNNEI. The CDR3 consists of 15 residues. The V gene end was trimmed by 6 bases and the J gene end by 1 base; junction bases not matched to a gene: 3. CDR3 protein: CASSLLAGGTDTQYF. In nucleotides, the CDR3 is TGTGCCAGCAGCTTACTAGCGGGGGGCACAGATACGCAGTATTTT.

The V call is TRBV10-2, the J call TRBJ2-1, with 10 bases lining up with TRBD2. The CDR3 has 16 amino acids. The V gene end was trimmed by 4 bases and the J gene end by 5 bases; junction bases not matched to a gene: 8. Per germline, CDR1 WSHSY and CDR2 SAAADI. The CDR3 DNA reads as TGCGCCAGCAGTGCTTTGACTAGCGGGTACGACAATGAGCAGTTCTTC. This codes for CASSALTSGYDNEQFF.

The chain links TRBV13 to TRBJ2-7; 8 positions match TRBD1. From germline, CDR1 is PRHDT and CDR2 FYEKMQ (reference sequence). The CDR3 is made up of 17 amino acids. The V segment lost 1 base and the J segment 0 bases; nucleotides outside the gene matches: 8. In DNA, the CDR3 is TGTGCCAGCAGCTTAGCTCCTGGACAGGGTATCTCCTACGAGCAGTACTTC. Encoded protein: CASSLAPGQGISYEQYF.

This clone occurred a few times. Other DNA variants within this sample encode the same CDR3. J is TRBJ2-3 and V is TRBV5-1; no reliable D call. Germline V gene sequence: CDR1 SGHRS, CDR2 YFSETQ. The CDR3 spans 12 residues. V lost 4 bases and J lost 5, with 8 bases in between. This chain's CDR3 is CASSPTGDTQYF. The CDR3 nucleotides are TGCGCCAGCAGCCCTACGGGAGATACGCAGTATTTT.

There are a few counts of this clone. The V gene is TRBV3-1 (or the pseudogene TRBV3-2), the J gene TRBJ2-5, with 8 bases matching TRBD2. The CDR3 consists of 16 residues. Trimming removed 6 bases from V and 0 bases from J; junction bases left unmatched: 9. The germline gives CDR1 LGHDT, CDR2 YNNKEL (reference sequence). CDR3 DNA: TGTGCCAGCAGTCGAGGGGCGGGGGGCCACCAAGAGACCCAGTACTTC. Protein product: CASSRGAGGHQETQYF.

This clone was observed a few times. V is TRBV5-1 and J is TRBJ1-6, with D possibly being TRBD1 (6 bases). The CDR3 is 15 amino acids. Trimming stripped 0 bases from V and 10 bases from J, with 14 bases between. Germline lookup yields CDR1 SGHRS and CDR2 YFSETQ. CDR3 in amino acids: CASSLGGGFNSPLHF. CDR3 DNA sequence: TGCGCCAGCAGCTTGGGTGGGGGCTTTAACTCACCCCTCCACTTT.

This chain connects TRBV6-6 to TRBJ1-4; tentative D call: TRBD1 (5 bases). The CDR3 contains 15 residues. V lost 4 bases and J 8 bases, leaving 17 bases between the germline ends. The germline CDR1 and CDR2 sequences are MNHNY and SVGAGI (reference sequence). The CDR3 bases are TGTGCCAGCAGTTCCCCGGCCAGGGTCGGAGAAAAACTGTTTTTT. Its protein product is CASSSPARVGEKLFF.